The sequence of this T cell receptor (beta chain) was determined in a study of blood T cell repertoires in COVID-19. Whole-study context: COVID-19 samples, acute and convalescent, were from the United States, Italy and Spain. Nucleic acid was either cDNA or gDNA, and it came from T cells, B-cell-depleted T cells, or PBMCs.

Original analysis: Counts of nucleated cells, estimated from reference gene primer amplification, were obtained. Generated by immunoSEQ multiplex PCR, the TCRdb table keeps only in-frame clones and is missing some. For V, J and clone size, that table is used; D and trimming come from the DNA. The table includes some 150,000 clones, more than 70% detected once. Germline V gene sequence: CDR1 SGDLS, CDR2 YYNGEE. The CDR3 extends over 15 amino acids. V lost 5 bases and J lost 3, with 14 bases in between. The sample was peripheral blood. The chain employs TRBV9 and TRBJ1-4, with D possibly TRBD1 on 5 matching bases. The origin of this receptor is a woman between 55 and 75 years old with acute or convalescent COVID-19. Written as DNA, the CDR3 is TGTGCCAGCAGTCCCCGAGGGGAGGCTAATGAAAAACTGTTTTTT. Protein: CASSPRGEANEKLFF.